These 31 T cell receptor beta chains came from one sample sequenced in a study of control samples from healthy donors and cancer patients. Assay used: immunoSEQ multiplex PCR; TCRdb lists only in-frame clones, some missing. The sample comprises about 130,000 clones, around 92% of which are singletons, and about 2.2% rests with the top ten. The sample consisted of blood. These receptors all come from a woman aged 45-60 years in good health.

The chain recombines TRBV9 with TRBJ1-3; D uncertain. The CDR3 totals 16 residues. Per the germline V gene, CDR1 is SGDLS and CDR2 is YYNGEE. Trimming removed 0 bases from V and 0 bases from J, with 10 bases in between. CDR3 sequence: CASSVGMARSGNTIYF. The CDR3 DNA reads TGTGCCAGCAGCGTAGGTATGGCGCGCTCTGGAAACACCATATATTTT.

This chain joins TRBV6-6 and TRBJ1-2; perhaps TRBD1 as D (6 bases). Germline V lookup: CDR1 MNHNY, CDR2 SVGAGI (reference sequence). Trimming removed 5 bases from V and 4 bases from J, with 20 bases in between. The CDR3 length is 16 residues. CDR3 bases: TGTGCCAGCAGTCGAACTACAGGGACGGATTCCTATGGCTACACCTTC. Protein product: CASSRTTGTDSYGYTF.

V is TRBV5-6 and J is TRBJ1-4; D is undetermined. Per germline, CDR1 SGHDT and CDR2 YYEEEE. The CDR3 length is 14 residues. V dropped 6 bases and J dropped 0 bases, with 9 bases sitting between them. CDR3 coding DNA: TGTGCCAGCACCCAAGGACCAACTAATGAAAAACTGTTTTTT. Its protein is CASTQGPTNEKLFF.

The V gene is TRBV28, the J gene TRBJ1-6; 8 bases map to TRBD1. The CDR3 is 15 residues long. CDR1 and CDR2 from the germline V gene are MDHEN and SYDVKM. V shed 6 bases and J 10 bases; nucleotides not matched to a gene: 11. Written as DNA, the CDR3 is TGTGCCAGCAGGACCTTGTTACAGGGGGGCTCACCCCTCCACTTT. Residues: CASRTLLQGGSPLHF.

This clone has more than one count but fewer than ten. The chain is built from TRBV6-2 or TRBV6-3 and TRBJ2-1, with TRBD2 matching 10 bases. CDR3 length: 15 residues. The germline V gene encodes CDR1 MNHEY and CDR2 SVGEGT. V lost 5 bases and J lost 2; bases outside the gene matches: 3. The CDR3 is CASSPLAGAYNEQFF. The CDR3 DNA reads as TGTGCCAGCAGTCCGCTAGCGGGAGCCTACAATGAGCAGTTCTTC.

V gene TRBV12-3 or TRBV12-4 combines with J gene TRBJ1-3, with 7 bases matching TRBD1. V gave up 4 bases and J gave up 16 bases; unmatched junction bases: 10. The CDR3 extends over 12 amino acids. The CDR3 nucleotides read TGTGCCAGCAGTTCCCGACCGGACAGGTGGTATTTT. Its protein product is CASSSRPDRWYF.

The gene calls are TRBV7-9 and TRBJ2-3; no clear D gene. Germline V gene data show CDR1 as SEHNR and CDR2 as FQNEAQ (reference sequence). Trimming shortened V by 5 bases and J by 0 bases, and 12 bases separated the two germline ends. The CDR3 has 15 residues. The DNA for the CDR3 is TGTGCCAGCAGCCGGAGCACAACCAGCACAGATACGCAGTATTTT. This sequence encodes CASSRSTTSTDTQYF.

V usage is TRBV5-1 and J usage is TRBJ2-1; a possible D gene is TRBD1 (6 bases). Trimming took 8 bases from V and 6 from J, leaving 15 bases between them. The CDR3 sequence is 13 residues long. Per germline, CDR1 SGHRS and CDR2 YFSETQ. CDR3 bases: TGCGCCAGTGGCGAGACAGGACTCAATGAGCAGTTCTTC. Translation: CASGETGLNEQFF.

DNA for the CDR3: TGTGCCAGCAGCTCTCGGGACAGGCTAAGTAGGACCTATGGCTACACCTTC. This encodes CASSSRDRLSRTYGYTF. This chain uses TRBV21-1 with TRBJ1-2; TRBD1 is taken as the D call from the table, unchecked against the DNA. TRBV21-1 is an annotated pseudogene. The CDR3 consists of 17 residues.

The chain joins TRBV5-1 to TRBJ2-3; TRBD1 is a possible D gene (5 bases). Trimming cost V 3 bases and J 0 bases, with 11 bases left between them. There are 15 residues in the CDR3. Germline V gives CDR1 SGHRS, CDR2 YFSETQ. This CDR3 is CASSYDSSSTDTQYF. CDR3 nucleotide sequence: TGCGCCAGCAGCTATGACAGTTCTAGCACAGATACGCAGTATTTT.

The chain uses TRBV28 and TRBJ1-5, with 10 bases aligning to TRBD1. This CDR3 has 17 residues. After removal of 5 bases from V and 5 bases from J, the junction contained 12 bases not matched to a gene. Germline CDR1 reads MDHEN; CDR2 reads SYDVKM. The CDR3 region is CASSPYRTGGSDQPQHF. In DNA, the CDR3 is TGTGCCAGCAGTCCCTACCGGACAGGGGGGTCGGATCAGCCCCAGCATTTT.

This chain joins TRBV6-5 and TRBJ1-6; a possible D gene is TRBD1 (6 bases). The germline V gene has CDR1 MNHEY and CDR2 SVGAGI. CDR3 size: 14 residues. Trimming took off 2 bases at V and 6 bases at J, with 8 bases between the two ends. CDR3 sequence: CASSYRDTNSPLHF. CDR3 in DNA: TGTGCCAGCAGTTACAGGGACACTAATTCACCCCTCCACTTT.

The chain carries TRBV19 and TRBJ1-5; a possible D gene is TRBD1 (6 bases). CDR3 size: 12 residues. Germline V gives CDR1 LNHDA, CDR2 SQIVND (reference sequence). Trimming shortened V by 7 bases and J by 8 bases, and 12 bases separated the two germline ends. CDR3 sequence: CASTQGSEPQHF. The CDR3 nucleotides are TGTGCCAGTACACAGGGTAGTGAGCCCCAGCATTTT.

The chain is built from TRBV27 and TRBJ2-7, with TRBD1 as a possible D gene (6 bases). The germline gives CDR1 MNHEY, CDR2 SMNVEV (reference sequence). The CDR3 contains 16 residues. V lost 6 bases, J lost 1 base, and 19 bases lay in between. CDR3 in amino acids: CASRGGMTTPSYEQYF. The DNA for the CDR3 is TGTGCCAGCAGAGGGGGTATGACAACTCCTTCCTACGAGCAGTACTTC.

The chain couples TRBV11-2 to TRBJ2-7; 9 bases align to TRBD1. Germline V gene lookup returns CDR1 SGHAT and CDR2 FQNNGV. This CDR3 spans 12 amino acids. V shed 4 bases and J 12 bases; nucleotides not matched to a gene: 7. The CDR3 DNA reads TGTGCCAGCAGCTCCGGGACAGGGAGGGCGTACTTC. This encodes CASSSGTGRAYF.

V gene TRBV4-1 combines with J gene TRBJ1-1, with a tentative D call TRBD1 (6 bases). The CDR3 runs to 15 residues. The V gene's germline CDR1 is MGHRA and CDR2 YSYEKL. V was clipped by 4 bases and J by 4 bases, with 16 bases between them. CDR3 protein: CASSLDRRLTTEAFF. The DNA of the CDR3 is TGCGCCAGCAGCCTCGACAGGCGGCTGACCACTGAAGCTTTCTTT.

The chain has TRBV6-1 and TRBJ1-6, with 7 bases fitting TRBD1. This CDR3 comprises 15 residues. CDR1 MNHNS and CDR2 SASEGT come from the germline V gene. After removal of 3 bases from V and 7 bases from J, the junction contained 6 bases not matched to a gene. Here the CDR3 DNA reads TGTGCCAGCAGTGAGGTGGGACAGAGAAATTCACCCCTCCACTTT. Translated: CASSEVGQRNSPLHF.

The CDR3 DNA reads TGTGCCAGCAGCCAAGGTGCAGGGCGAGGCTACACCTTC. Amino acid sequence: CASSQGAGRGYTF. The V and J genes are TRBV3-1 (or the pseudogene TRBV3-2) and TRBJ1-2; TRBD1 might be the D (5 bases). Germline CDR1 LGHDT, CDR2 YNNKEL (reference sequence). This CDR3 contains 13 residues. V lost 1 base and J lost 8, with 11 bases in between.

V usage is TRBV7-9 and J usage is TRBJ1-2; TRBD1 matches 7 bases. Germline-derived CDR1 and CDR2 are SEHNR and FQNEAQ (reference sequence). The CDR3 sequence is 15 residues long. V shed 1 base and J 7 bases; nucleotides not matched to a gene: 9. This CDR3 reads CASSLVGRGASGYTF. The CDR3, as DNA: TGTGCCAGCAGCTTAGTGGGCAGGGGGGCCAGTGGCTACACCTTC. The entire variable domain, with the rest obtained from reference TRBV7-9 and TRBJ1-2, is as follows: DTGVSQNPRHKITKRGQNVTFRCDPISEHNRLYWYRQTLGQGPEFLTYFQNEAQLEKSRLLSDRFSAERPKGSFSTLEIQRTEQGDSAMYLCASSLVGRGASGYTFGSGTRLTVV.

V usage is TRBV6-5 and J usage is TRBJ2-1; 8 bases line up with TRBD2. Germline V gene lookup returns CDR1 MNHEY and CDR2 SVGAGI. This CDR3 is built from 14 residues. V dropped 7 bases and J dropped 8; count of bases not matched to a gene: 10. CDR3 DNA sequence: TGTGCCAGCAAGGAGGCGGGGGGTGCGGATGAGCAGTTCTTC. Its translation: CASKEAGGADEQFF.

CDR3 loop: CASSQDTWGWGYTF. CDR3 DNA sequence: TGTGCCAGCAGCCAAGATACGTGGGGTTGGGGCTACACCTTC. The genes are TRBV3-1 (or the pseudogene TRBV3-2) and TRBJ1-2; D not certain. Germline CDR1 is LGHDT and CDR2 is YNNKEL (reference sequence). The length of the CDR3 is 14 residues. The V end lost 0 bases, the J end lost 8 bases, and 13 bases lay between the germline ends.

The chain links TRBV3-1 (or the pseudogene TRBV3-2) to TRBJ1-2; D remains unclear. This CDR3 comprises 15 residues. CDR1 is LGHDT and CDR2 is YNNKEL in the germline V gene (reference sequence). The ends were cut back, 1 base at V and 4 bases at J, with 13 bases in the middle. This chain's CDR3 is CASSQGPLESYGYTF. Written as DNA, the CDR3 is TGTGCCAGCAGCCAAGGTCCCCTCGAGTCCTATGGCTACACCTTC.

The rearrangement links TRBV14 to TRBJ2-1; D is unresolved. In germline, CDR1 is SGHDN, CDR2 FVKESK. V gave up 0 bases and J gave up 11 bases, with 11 bases separating them. The CDR3 contains 13 residues. The CDR3 DNA reads TGTGCCAGCAGCCAAGATTTTAGGGAAAAGCAGTTCTTC. Residues: CASSQDFREKQFF.

The CDR3 region is CASSPWGAVGEKLFF. CDR3 nucleotide sequence: TGTGCCAGTAGCCCTTGGGGTGCGGTCGGTGAAAAACTGTTTTTT. This sequence joins TRBV19 and TRBJ1-4; no definite D call. The CDR3 consists of 15 residues. V dropped 6 bases and J dropped 7 bases, with 18 bases sitting between them. CDR1 is LNHDA, CDR2 SQIVND, per germline (reference sequence).

The V call is TRBV13, the J call TRBJ2-1; D may be TRBD1 (5 bases). The V and J ends lost 3 bases and 9 bases respectively, with 12 bases between them. Germline CDR1 PRHDT, CDR2 FYEKMQ (reference sequence). This CDR3 contains 13 residues. The CDR3 is CASSLQGNSEQFF. The CDR3 coding sequence is TGTGCCAGCAGCTTGCAGGGTAACAGTGAGCAGTTCTTC.

The chain combines TRBV2 with TRBJ1-4, with 12 bases lining up with TRBD1. Germline CDR1 is SNHLY and CDR2 is FYNNEI. J lost 8 bases, V lost 6 bases, and 4 bases had no gene match. The CDR3 is made up of 14 amino acids. CDR3 amino acids: CASRAGTGGEKLFF. In DNA, the CDR3 is TGTGCCAGCAGGGCCGGGACAGGGGGCGAAAAACTGTTTTTT.

The chain has TRBV19 and TRBJ1-1; TRBD1 might be the D (6 bases). Trimming cost V 3 bases and J 4 bases, with 6 bases left between them. The V gene's germline CDR1 is LNHDA and CDR2 SQIVND (reference sequence). CDR3 length: 12 residues. CDR3 DNA sequence: TGTGCCAGTAGTATGGGGGCCACTGAAGCTTTCTTT. It specifies CASSMGATEAFF.

This rearrangement joins TRBV5-4 to TRBJ2-5; the D is unclear. Germline V gene data show CDR1 as SGHNT and CDR2 as YYREEE (reference sequence). V lost 0 bases, J lost 2 bases, and 5 bases lay in between. The CDR3 contains 13 residues. The CDR3 DNA is TGTGCCAGCAGCTTGGCATTACAAGAGACCCAGTACTTC. Its protein product is CASSLALQETQYF.

The chain is built from TRBV5-6 and TRBJ2-1, with D unresolved. The CDR3 is made up of 11 amino acids. The V gene lost 4 bases and the J gene lost 3 bases, with 2 bases spanning the gap. CDR1 and CDR2 from the germline V gene are SGHDT and YYEEEE. In DNA form, the CDR3 reads TGTGCCAGCAGCATCTACAATGAGCAGTTCTTC. The encoded protein is CASSIYNEQFF.

This clone has more than one count but fewer than ten. The chain is built from TRBV5-5 and TRBJ1-5; D possibly corresponds to TRBD1 (6 bases). Germline CDR1 reads SGHKS; CDR2 reads YYEKEE (reference sequence). The CDR3 totals 15 residues. Trimming removed 4 bases at V and 3 bases at J, with 14 bases between. CDR3 region: CASSPGPGANQPQHF. The DNA for the CDR3 is TGTGCCAGCAGCCCCGGGCCAGGGGCCAATCAGCCCCAGCATTTT. The variable domain in full, with the rest retrieved from reference TRBV5-5 and TRBJ1-5, is DAGVTQSPTHLIKTRGQQVTLRCSPISGHKSVSWYQQVLGQGPQFIFQYYEKEERGRGNFPDRFSARQFPNYSSELNVNALLLGDSALYLCASSPGPGANQPQHFGDGTRLSIL.

This chain links TRBV16 with TRBJ2-7; D ambiguous. Trimming pared 4 bases from V and 2 bases from J, leaving 3 bases between. CDR3 length: 11 amino acids. In germline, CDR1 is KGHSY, CDR2 FQNENV. The DNA of the CDR3 is TGTGCCAGCAGCCCGACCTACGAGCAGTACTTC. This gives the protein CASSPTYEQYF.